Below are 7 T cell receptor beta chains sequenced from a single sample in a study of cytomegalovirus exposure and HLA in healthy donors. Assay used: immunoSEQ multiplex PCR; TCRdb lists only in-frame clones, some missing. The sample records hundreds of thousands of clones, over 80% being singletons. The specimen sequenced was PBMCs. Receptors originate from a woman in her 30s in good health and CMV-seropositive.

This clone showed up just a few times. The rearrangement uses TRBV11-2 and TRBJ2-7; 7 bases line up with TRBD2. The V gene end was trimmed by 5 bases and the J gene end by 4 bases; junction bases not matched to a gene: 11. The germline V gene encodes CDR1 SGHAT and CDR2 FQNNGV. The CDR3 has 15 amino acids. CDR3 DNA sequence: TGTGCCAGCAGCCTAATATACGGGAGGAGATACGAGCAGTACTTC. It encodes CASSLIYGRRYEQYF.

This clone showed up just a few times. This rearrangement joins TRBV30 to TRBJ2-7; 7 bases align to TRBD1. CDR1 and CDR2 (germline): GTSNPN, SVGIG (reference sequence). The CDR3 loop spans 14 amino acids. V gave up 2 bases and J gave up 3 bases; unmatched junction bases: 7. For the CDR3, the DNA is TGTGCCTGGAGTCTGGGCGCAGGGGGCTACGAGCAGTACTTC. Translation: CAWSLGAGGYEQYF. Full variable domain (missing parts from reference TRBV30 and TRBJ2-7): SQTIHQWPATLVQPVGSPLSLECTVEGTSNPNLYWYRQAAGRGLQLLFYSVGIGQISSEVPQNLSASRPQDRQFILSSKKLLLSDSGFYLCAWSLGAGGYEQYFGPGTRLTVT.

The V gene is TRBV13, the J gene TRBJ1-1; the match to TRBD1 covers 10 bases. After removal of 5 bases from V and 4 bases from J, the junction contained 10 bases not matched to a gene. The V gene's germline CDR1 is PRHDT and CDR2 FYEKMQ (reference sequence). This CDR3 has 16 residues. The CDR3 loop is CASSQDRTGGSTEAFF. CDR3 DNA: TGTGCCAGCAGCCAAGATCGGACAGGGGGGAGCACTGAAGCTTTCTTT.

This clone was counted only a few times. This sequence joins TRBV5-6 and TRBJ2-2; either TRBD1 or TRBD2 may fit D (5 bases each). CDR1 is SGHDT and CDR2 is YYEEEE in the germline V gene. V lost 1 base, J lost 3 bases, and 7 bases lay in between. The CDR3 is 14 amino acids. CDR3 in DNA: TGTGCCAGCAGCTTGAGGGGACACACCGGGGAGCTGTTTTTT. Its protein is CASSLRGHTGELFF. Full variable domain (rest looked up from reference TRBV5-6 and TRBJ2-2): DAGVTQSPTHLIKTRGQQVTLRCSPKSGHDTVSWYQQALGQGPQFIFQYYEEEERQRGNFPDRFSGHQFPNYSSELNVNALLLGDSALYLCASSLRGHTGELFFGEGSRLTVL.

CDR3 sequence (DNA): TGTGCCAGCAGCTGGTCCCCCACGGGCGCCTACGAGCAGTACTTC. Amino acids: CASSWSPTGAYEQYF. The chain uses TRBV7-2 and TRBJ2-7, with D uncertain. Deletions cut 4 bases from V and 2 bases from J, with 15 bases between. Germline CDR1 is SGHTA and CDR2 is FQGNSA. This CDR3 contains 15 residues.

The chain has TRBV29-1 and TRBJ1-1, with D possibly being TRBD1 (5 bases). Germline V gene lookup returns CDR1 SQVTM and CDR2 ANQGSEA. V lost 3 bases, J lost 7 bases, and 18 bases lay in between. The CDR3 loop spans 14 amino acids. The CDR3 DNA follows: TGCAGCGTTGACGGGTCAGTCGGGGCCGATGAAGCTTTCTTT. It is translated as CSVDGSVGADEAFF.

The chain joins TRBV2 to TRBJ1-2; D remains ambiguous. This CDR3 contains 13 residues. The germline V gene has CDR1 SNHLY and CDR2 FYNNEI. The V end lost 8 bases, the J end lost 1 base, and 11 bases lay between the germline ends. CDR3 residues: CASSNSFNYGYTF. The CDR3 region has the DNA TGTGCCAGCTCAAACTCCTTTAACTATGGCTACACCTTC.